The 27 T cell receptor beta chains reported below all come from one sample, sequenced in a study of T cell responses to AZD1222 COVID-19 vaccine. Sequenced by immunoSEQ multiplex PCR; TCRdb stores in-frame clones only, minus some. The sample records about 130,000 clones, 94% being singletons. The material sequenced was peripheral blood, taken on day 0 of AZD1222 vaccination. Receptors were obtained from an adult in good health.

This clone occurred a few times. The gene calls are TRBV27 and TRBJ2-1, with D tentatively TRBD2 (6 bases). The germline V and J ends were trimmed by 3 bases and 0 bases, with 15 bases remaining between them. The germline V gene encodes CDR1 MNHEY and CDR2 SMNVEV (reference sequence). CDR3 length equals 17 residues. As DNA, the CDR3 is TGTGCCAGCAGTTTGGGCAGCGGGCGGAGCTCCTACAATGAGCAGTTCTTC. Translation gives CASSLGSGRSSYNEQFF.

The CDR3 reads CASISETFNQPQHF. DNA of the CDR3: TGTGCCAGCATTTCCGAGACGTTCAATCAGCCCCAGCATTTT. The gene calls are TRBV6-5 and TRBJ1-5, with no clear D. CDR3 size: 14 residues. Trimming removed 7 bases at V and 3 bases at J, with 13 bases between. Germline V gene sequence: CDR1 MNHEY, CDR2 SVGAGI.

This chain links TRBV10-3 with TRBJ2-3; 10 nucleotides align to TRBD1. The germline V gene encodes CDR1 ENHRY and CDR2 SYGVKD. V lost 8 bases and J lost 5; bases outside the gene matches: 7. The CDR3 length is 14 residues. The CDR3 loop reads CAIAVRDRGDTQYF. Written as DNA, the CDR3 is TGTGCCATCGCCGTCCGGGACAGGGGAGATACGCAGTATTTT.

The V gene is TRBV27, the J gene TRBJ1-2, with D unresolved. CDR3 size: 14 residues. Trimming took off 7 bases at V and 3 bases at J, with 15 bases between the two ends. The germline gives CDR1 MNHEY, CDR2 SMNVEV (reference sequence). CDR3 nucleotides: TGTGCCAGCAAGCCGGGAGTCCGCTACTATGGCTACACCTTC. It codes for CASKPGVRYYGYTF.

V gene TRBV6-5 combines with J gene TRBJ2-7; TRBD1 agrees at 8 bases. Looked up from germline, CDR1 is MNHEY and CDR2 is SVGAGI. CDR3 length: 15 amino acids. V shed 5 bases, J shed 0 bases, and the junction held 6 bases outside the gene matches. As DNA, the CDR3 is TGTGCCAGCAGTACGCGACAGGGGAGCTCCTACGAGCAGTACTTC. It specifies CASSTRQGSSYEQYF.

The chain employs TRBV16 and TRBJ1-5; no definite D call. The length of the CDR3 is 13 residues. The V gene's germline CDR1 is KGHSY and CDR2 FQNENV. V lost 7 bases and J 1 base, leaving 8 bases between the germline ends. The CDR3 DNA reads as TGTGCCAGCAAACTCGGGAGCAATCAGCCCCAGCATTTT. The encoded protein is CASKLGSNQPQHF.

The J gene is TRBJ1-4, the V gene TRBV27, with D perhaps TRBD1 (5 bases). CDR3 length: 14 residues. Trimming took off 2 bases at V and 6 bases at J, with 10 bases between the two ends. Germline V gene lookup returns CDR1 MNHEY and CDR2 SMNVEV (reference sequence). For the CDR3, the DNA is TGTGCCAGCAGTTTAGGGGCGGTGGATGAAAAACTGTTTTTT. This gives the protein CASSLGAVDEKLFF. The full variable domain, with the rest looked up from reference TRBV27 and TRBJ1-4, is EAQVTQNPRYLITVTGKKLTVTCSQNMNHEYMSWYRQDPGLGLRQIYYSMNVEVTDKGDVPEGYKVSRKEKRNFPLILESPSPNQTSLYFCASSLGAVDEKLFFGSGTQLSVL.

Turning to this clone: A junction end diverges from the germline sequence, so it may reflect a read error. The chain combines TRBV11-2 with TRBJ1-3, with D hard to call. This CDR3 contains 14 residues. From germline, CDR1 is SGHAT and CDR2 FQNNGV. The CDR3 spells CASSLERTGNTIYF. The CDR3, as DNA: TGTGCCAGCAGCCTAGAAAGAACTGGAAACACCATATATTTT.

This sequence joins TRBV20-1 and TRBJ2-1, with TRBD2 matching over 10 bases. The V and J ends lost 3 bases and 8 bases, in that order; junction bases with no gene match: 16. Looked up from germline, CDR1 is DFQATT and CDR2 is SNEGSKA (reference sequence). The CDR3 is 17 amino acids. CDR3 in DNA: TGCAGTGCTAGTAGACTAGCGGGCGTCCCACTTAGGCATGAGCAGTTCTTC. Its protein product is CSASRLAGVPLRHEQFF.

The chain recombines TRBV18 with TRBJ2-3; 12 nucleotides match TRBD2. The trim removed 3 bases at V and 4 bases at J, leaving 5 bases unmatched. The germline V gene has CDR1 KGHSH and CDR2 LQKENI. This CDR3 is 16 amino acids long. CDR3 sequence reads: CASSPPGLAGPDTQYF. The CDR3 DNA reads as TGTGCCAGCTCACCCCCGGGACTAGCGGGCCCAGATACGCAGTATTTT.

This sequence joins TRBV7-2 and TRBJ2-5; D not certain. In germline, CDR1 is SGHTA, CDR2 FQGNSA. V dropped 3 bases and J dropped 7 bases, with 9 bases sitting between them. CDR3 size: 12 residues. CDR3 sequence: CASSLSAGTQYF. CDR3 coding DNA: TGTGCCAGCAGCTTGAGTGCAGGGACCCAGTACTTC.

CDR3 protein: CASSPPIGPGGTEAFF. The CDR3 DNA reads as TGTGCCAGCTCACCCCCTATAGGGCCCGGGGGCACTGAAGCTTTCTTT. The chain links TRBV18 to TRBJ1-1; tentative D call: TRBD1 (5 bases). The CDR3 consists of 16 residues. Trimming cost V 3 bases and J 4 bases, with 18 bases left between them. From germline, CDR1 is KGHSH and CDR2 LQKENI. Drawing the rest from reference TRBV18 and TRBJ1-1, the complete variable domain is NAGVMQNPRHLVRRRGQEARLRCSPMKGHSHVYWYRQLPEEGLKFMVYLQKENIIDESGMPKERFSAEFPKEGPSILRIQQVVRGDSAAYFCASSPPIGPGGTEAFFGQGTRLTVV.

The chain uses TRBV14 and TRBJ2-1; 8 nucleotides agree with TRBD2. Germline CDR1 and CDR2: SGHDN and FVKESK. Losses at the gene ends were 4 bases for V and 2 bases for J; bases not matched to a gene: 7. The CDR3 contains 16 residues. The CDR3 here is CASSLTGGNPYNEQFF. The DNA of the CDR3 is TGTGCCAGCAGCCTTACGGGGGGGAACCCCTACAATGAGCAGTTCTTC.

This rearrangement joins TRBV13 to TRBJ1-2; possible D gene TRBD1, 5 bases. The CDR3 is 12 amino acids. The germline V and J ends were trimmed by 5 bases and 5 bases, with 9 bases remaining between them. CDR1 and CDR2 from the germline V gene are PRHDT and FYEKMQ (reference sequence). The CDR3 DNA reads as TGTGCCAGCAGCCCAAAGGGGTATGGCTACACCTTC. Translation: CASSPKGYGYTF.

This chain joins TRBV4-1 and TRBJ2-1, with 10 bases aligning to TRBD2. After removal of 3 bases from V and 1 base from J, the junction contained 9 bases not matched to a gene. This CDR3 spans 18 amino acids. The germline gives CDR1 MGHRA, CDR2 YSYEKL. CDR3 bases: TGCGCCAGCAGCCACGGACTAGCGGCGACTGCATCCTACAATGAGCAGTTCTTC. It codes for CASSHGLAATASYNEQFF.

The J gene is TRBJ1-2, the V gene TRBV12-3 or TRBV12-4; 8 bases are shared with TRBD1. Unmatched junction bases numbered 7, after V lost 10 bases and J lost 6 bases. CDR3 length: 12 residues. CDR3: CAIVQGGNGYTF. The CDR3 DNA is TGTGCCATCGTACAGGGGGGGAATGGCTACACCTTC.

The V gene is TRBV3-1 (or the pseudogene TRBV3-2), the J gene TRBJ1-4; a weak D match, TRBD1 (5 bases). Germline V gene lookup returns CDR1 LGHDT and CDR2 YNNKEL (reference sequence). Trimming took 1 base from V and 1 from J, leaving 13 bases between them. The length of the CDR3 is 17 residues. DNA for the CDR3: TGTGCCAGCAGCCAAGCATGGGAGGGGCGAACTAATGAAAAACTGTTTTTT. Encoded protein: CASSQAWEGRTNEKLFF.

The genes are TRBV6-5 and TRBJ1-2; D possibly corresponds to TRBD1 (6 bases). CDR1 and CDR2 from the germline V gene are MNHEY and SVGAGI. V was shortened by 7 bases and J by 4 bases, with 13 bases between the two germline ends. The CDR3 totals 13 residues. In DNA, the CDR3 is TGTGCCAGCACCCAGGACAGTATCTATGGCTACACCTTC. Translated, it gives CASTQDSIYGYTF.

The rearrangement joins TRBV5-1 to TRBJ1-2; 11 bases are shared with TRBD1. CDR3 length: 14 residues. With 3 bases clipped from V and 7 bases from J, the junction kept 5 bases outside the gene matches. Germline V gene data show CDR1 as SGHRS and CDR2 as YFSETQ. This CDR3 reads CASSSGQGDLGYTF. CDR3 DNA: TGCGCCAGCAGCTCGGGACAGGGGGATCTTGGCTACACCTTC.

This chain uses TRBV5-1 with TRBJ2-1, with TRBD2 matching 7 bases. The CDR3 runs to 16 residues. Unmatched junction bases numbered 11, after V lost 4 bases and J lost 4 bases. Germline V lookup: CDR1 SGHRS, CDR2 YFSETQ. Here the CDR3 reads CASSPTGGEAYNEQFF. The CDR3 DNA reads TGCGCCAGCAGCCCTACTGGGGGGGAAGCTTACAATGAGCAGTTCTTC.

The V call is TRBV21-1, the J call TRBJ1-3. TRBV21-1 is an annotated pseudogene. The CDR3 runs 9 residues. The CDR3 here is CATPDTIYF. The CDR3 region has the DNA TGTGCCACCCCCGACACCATATATTTT.

The sample holds one count of this clone. The chain combines TRBV6-1 with TRBJ1-2; a weak D match, TRBD1 (6 bases). Germline CDR1 MNHNS, CDR2 SASEGT. V lost 0 bases and J 3 bases, leaving 14 bases between the germline ends. The CDR3 is 16 amino acids. This CDR3 reads CASSEAPFAGDYGYTF. DNA of the CDR3: TGTGCCAGCAGTGAAGCCCCATTTGCAGGGGACTATGGCTACACCTTC.

The chain has TRBV6-2 or TRBV6-3 and TRBJ2-7; 7 bases fit TRBD1. The CDR3 extends over 15 amino acids. After removal of 6 bases from V and 0 bases from J, the junction contained 8 bases not matched to a gene. Looked up from germline, CDR1 is MNHEY and CDR2 is SVGEGT. Written as DNA, the CDR3 is TGTGCCAGCAGCGAACCGGGACAGAACTCCTACGAGCAGTACTTC. Residues: CASSEPGQNSYEQYF.

CDR3 residues: CASNVGGLRGRVNTEAFF. CDR3 in DNA: TGTGCCAGCAACGTAGGTGGGTTGAGGGGGCGAGTGAACACTGAAGCTTTCTTT. The rearrangement joins TRBV19 to TRBJ1-1; 7 bases line up with TRBD1. The V gene's germline CDR1 is LNHDA and CDR2 SQIVND (reference sequence). With V trimmed by 9 bases and J by 0 bases, 19 bases remained unmatched. This CDR3 comprises 18 residues.

The gene calls are TRBV3-1 (or the pseudogene TRBV3-2) and TRBJ2-1; TRBD2 matches 8 bases. This CDR3 has 16 residues. The V gene's germline CDR1 is LGHDT and CDR2 YNNKEL (reference sequence). V trimming: 7 bases; J trimming: 5 bases; junction bases outside the gene matches: 13. The CDR3 region is CASNLPLAGPNNEQFF. The CDR3 nucleotides read TGTGCCAGCAACCTCCCCTTAGCGGGACCGAACAATGAGCAGTTCTTC.

The count of this clone is one. The J gene is TRBJ2-7, the V gene TRBV10-3, with 8 bases identical to TRBD1. Trimming took 4 bases from V and 3 from J; bases not matched to a gene: 8. Per the germline V gene, CDR1 is ENHRY and CDR2 is SYGVKD. The CDR3 contains 15 residues. The CDR3 protein is CAISALRQGSYEQYF. In nucleotides, the CDR3 is TGTGCCATCAGTGCCTTACGACAGGGGAGCTACGAGCAGTACTTC.

This clone was picked up one time. The V call is TRBV29-1, the J call TRBJ1-5; D remains unclear. Trimming stripped 2 bases from V and 3 bases from J, with 8 bases between. This CDR3 has 13 residues. Per the germline V gene, CDR1 is SQVTM and CDR2 is ANQGSEA. Here the CDR3 DNA reads TGCAGCGTTGAATACGGTTCCAATCAGCCCCAGCATTTT. Its translation: CSVEYGSNQPQHF.